Sequencing of this T cell receptor (beta chain) was carried out in a study of beta chain features in type 1 diabetes. Study-level information: When patients were set against healthy donors, age, gender and cell yields were similar.

About this clone: Antigen specificity is unknown.

What was sequenced were expressed TCRB transcripts, since all of the isolated RNA had been reverse transcribed. Clones were sequenced by immunoSEQ multiplex PCR, and TCRdb holds only the in-frame ones, with some missing. The sample consists of about 360,000 clones, roughly an eighth of them appearing once. The CDR3 length is 14 residues. V shed 4 bases, J shed 6 bases, and the junction held 9 bases outside the gene matches. Germline loops: CDR1 KGHSH, CDR2 LQKENI. Staining for CD45RO/CCR7/CD25/CD127/CD95/CD27 allowed sorting of CD4+ naive, central memory, regulatory and stem cell-like memory cells. Purity (above 98%) was reached by all sorted populations. Findings and caveats of the study: At VDJ recombination sites, type 1 diabetes patients had fewer insertions and more deleted nucleotides. In all four CD4+ subsets, TCRB CDR3 length was significantly, moderately reduced in type 1 diabetes.

Sequenced input: naive CD4+ T cells from blood. This sequence originates from a woman younger than 30 with type 1 diabetes. The chain is built from TRBV18 and TRBJ2-7; 7 bases agree with TRBD1. The CDR3 nucleotides are TGTGCCAGCTCACGATCAACCGGGACAGCCGAGCAGTACTTC. This encodes CASSRSTGTAEQYF.